This T cell receptor beta chain comes out of a study of blood T cell repertoires in COVID-19. Across the whole study: Collection of acute and convalescent COVID-19 samples took place in the United States, Italy and Spain. In each case, the material was cDNA or gDNA derived from T cells, B-cell-depleted T cells, or PBMCs.

Germline CDR1 and CDR2: MNHEY and SVGEGT. The length of the CDR3 is 12 residues. J lost 6 bases, V lost 4 bases, and 3 bases had no gene match. In the source study's methods: Reference gene primers were amplified, and this amplification served to estimate nucleated cell counts. Profiled with immunoSEQ multiplex PCR; TCRdb holds only in-frame clones, not every one. That table is the source of V, J and clone size, and D and trimming were worked out from the DNA. The sample lists around 260,000 clones, around nine tenths occurring once. The chain links TRBV6-2 or TRBV6-3 to TRBJ2-7; 7 nucleotides match TRBD1. The origin of this receptor is a man aged 35-49 years who had recovered from COVID-19. Sequenced sample: peripheral blood. The CDR3: CASSSTGFEQYF. CDR3 nucleotide sequence: TGTGCCAGCAGTTCGACAGGGTTCGAGCAGTACTTC.